This is a list of T cell receptor beta chains from one sample in a study of CD8 T cells in ankylosing spondylitis. In TCRdb, the 5' RACE reads were re-called with MiXCR into one record per CDR3 protein. In the table there are 35,000 to 50,000 distinct CDR3 sequences, under 4.5% of which are singletons. What was sequenced was blood, either unsorted or a sorted T cell fraction (not recorded which). The receptors derive from a female donor with ankylosing spondylitis or in good health (not recorded which). Each CDR3 is given with its conserved first and last residue. A D gene is named only where the DNA matches it firmly. Part of the rows lack a size; the others show once, few, many or a class for expanded clones.

many,.,TRBV9,TRBJ2-2,TGTGCCAGCAGCGTAGTTTCTGGGGAGCTGTTTTTT,CASSVVSGELFF
many,.,TRBV9,TRBJ2-6,TGTGCCAGCAGCGTAGAATCTGGGGCCAACGTCCTGACTTTC,CASSVESGANVLTF
many,.,TRBV9,TRBJ1-2,TGTGCCAGCAGCGTAGAGGCAGGCGGAACCTATGGCTACACCTTC,CASSVEAGGTYGYTF
many,.,TRBV9,TRBJ1-4,TGTGCCAGCAGCGAGGGGACAACTAATGAAAAACTGTTTTTT,CASSEGTTNEKLFF
many,TRBD2,TRBV9,TRBJ2-1,TGTGCCAGCAGCACTAGCGGGGGGGACGGTGAGCAGTTCTTC,CASSTSGGDGEQFF
many,TRBD1,TRBV9,TRBJ1-5,TGTGCCAGCAGCGCCGACAGGGGCAATCAGCCCCAGCATTTT,CASSADRGNQPQHF
many,.,TRBV9,TRBJ1-2,TGTGCCAGCAGCGACAGGTCTTCGGGTGGCTACACCTTC,CASSDRSSGGYTF
many,.,TRBV9,TRBJ2-3,TGTGCCAGCAGCGTAATTGGGGGCACAGATACGCAGTATTTT,CASSVIGGTDTQYF
.,.,TRBV9,TRBJ2-3,TGTGCCAGCAGCGTAGCTCAGGCGATGGATACGCAGTATTTT,CASSVAQAMDTQYF
many,.,TRBV9,TRBJ2-3,TGTGCCAGCAGCGTAGATTTGCGTTTCACAGATACGCAGTATTTT,CASSVDLRFTDTQYF
many,TRBD2,TRBV9,TRBJ2-3,TGTGCCAGCAGCCCTACCCTACTAGCGGGCCCCCAATCTGATACGCAGTATTTT,CASSPTLLAGPQSDTQYF
many,.,TRBV9,TRBJ1-1,TGTGCCAGCAGCGTAGATTTGAGGCGGACTGAAGCTTTCTTT,CASSVDLRRTEAFF
many,TRBD1,TRBV9,TRBJ2-7,TGTGCCAGCAGCGCCTCGACAGGGAGCGAGCAGTACTTC,CASSASTGSEQYF
many,.,TRBV9,TRBJ2-5,TGTGCCAGCAGCGTAGCGGCAGGGAAAGAGACCCAGTACTTC,CASSVAAGKETQYF
many,.,TRBV9,TRBJ1-6,TGTGCCAGCAGCGTTGGGACATTCGGCGGGGATTATAATTCACCCCTCCACTTT,CASSVGTFGGDYNSPLHF
many,TRBD1,TRBV9,TRBJ1-1,TGTGCCAGCAGCCCTGCCTCGGGACAGGGGTACACTGAAGCTTTCTTT,CASSPASGQGYTEAFF
.,.,TRBV9,TRBJ2-1,TGTGCCAGCAGCGTAGTGATTGGGGGTAATGAGCAGTTCTTC,CASSVVIGGNEQFF
many,.,TRBV9,TRBJ2-3,TGTGCCAGCAGCGTAGCGGCAGACACAGATACGCAGTATTTT,CASSVAADTDTQYF
many,TRBD1,TRBV9,TRBJ2-1,TGTGCCAGCAGCTTCCGACAGGGCGACAATGAGCAGTTCTTC,CASSFRQGDNEQFF
many,.,TRBV9,TRBJ1-2,TGTGCCAGCAGCGCGGAAAATAACTATGGCTACACCTTC,CASSAENNYGYTF
many,.,TRBV9,TRBJ2-2,TGTGCCAGCAGCCCAGGGGGGGCCGGCCTTGCCGGGGAGCTGTTTTTT,CASSPGGAGLAGELFF
few,.,TRBV9,TRBJ2-4,TGTGCCAGCAGCGCCCCAGAGGGGAGAACCGACGGGAGTCAGTACTTC,CASSAPEGRTDGSQYF
many,TRBD1,TRBV9,TRBJ2-1,TGTGCCAGCAGCCAGACAGGGTTTGAGCAGTTCTTC,CASSQTGFEQFF
many,.,TRBV5-7,TRBJ2-7,TGTGCCAGCAGCATCCGGGACCGAACCTACGAGCAGTACTTC,CASSIRDRTYEQYF
many,TRBD1,TRBV9,TRBJ2-3,TGTGCCAGCAGCGTAGGGGACAGGGCTTTGCCAGATACGCAGTATTTT,CASSVGDRALPDTQYF
many,TRBD1,TRBV9,TRBJ1-2,TGTGCCAGCAGCGTAAGGGGGACAGCCTCTAACTATGGCTACACCTTC,CASSVRGTASNYGYTF
many,.,TRBV9,TRBJ2-2,TGTGCCAGCAGCCCTCTGGTTGCCCTCCACACCGGGGAGCTGTTTTTT,CASSPLVALHTGELFF
medium-sized,TRBD1,TRBV9,TRBJ1-1,TGTGCCAGCAGCGTGACAGGGGCCCTGAACACTGAAGCTTTCTTT,CASSVTGALNTEAFF
many,.,TRBV21-1,TRBJ1-2,TGTGCCAGCAGCAGCCTAAGACCCCATGGACAGGGAAACTATGGCTACACCTTC,CASSSLRPHGQGNYGYTF
many,.,TRBV9,TRBJ1-2,TGTGCCAGCAGCGTAGGTGACAGCTCCTATGGCTACACCTTC,CASSVGDSSYGYTF
many,TRBD2,TRBV9,TRBJ2-1,TGTGCCAGCAGCGTATTTGGGAAACTAGCGGTGAGCAATGAGCAGTTCTTC,CASSVFGKLAVSNEQFF
many,.,TRBV9,TRBJ2-5,TGTGCCAGCAGCGTAGACCCGGCCTGGGAGACCCAGTACTTC,CASSVDPAWETQYF
many,TRBD1,TRBV9,TRBJ1-3,TGTGCCAGCAGCCCTCGGACAGGGGGGGGAAACACCATATATTTT,CASSPRTGGGNTIYF
.,.,TRBV9,TRBJ2-2,TGTGCCAGCAGCGCGGGTCTGAACACCGGGGAGCTGTTTTTT,CASSAGLNTGELFF
many,.,TRBV9,TRBJ2-3,TGTGCCAGCAGCGTAGCTACTAGCACAGATACGCAGTATTTT,CASSVATSTDTQYF
many,.,TRBV9,TRBJ2-5,TGTGCCAGCAGCCCCCTCCAGATGGGTACCCAACTGGGGGAGACCCAGTACTTC,CASSPLQMGTQLGETQYF
many,TRBD1,TRBV9,TRBJ1-2,TGTGCCAGCAGCGTAGGCCCCGCCATACAGGGGGGAGGGAGCTACACCTTC,CASSVGPAIQGGGSYTF
many,TRBD1,TRBV9,TRBJ2-5,TGTGCCAGCAGCGTCACAGACAGGGGTTTCCGAGAGACCCAGTACTTC,CASSVTDRGFRETQYF
.,.,TRBV9,TRBJ2-7,TGTGCCAGCAGCCTTTCGGTTTCGGCTTTCGGCGATAACGAGCAGTACTTC,CASSLSVSAFGDNEQYF
many,.,TRBV9,TRBJ2-3,TGTGCCAGCAGCGTAGTAGGGTGGGTAAGCACAGATACGCAGTATTTT,CASSVVGWVSTDTQYF
many,TRBD1,TRBV9,TRBJ1-1,TGTGCCAGCAGCGTGGGCGGCAGGGGGGACACTGAAGCTTTCTTT,CASSVGGRGDTEAFF
many,.,TRBV9,TRBJ2-1,TGTGCCAGCAGCGCCCAGGGATTTGAGCAGTTCTTC,CASSAQGFEQFF
.,TRBD1,TRBV9,TRBJ1-3,TGTGCCAGCAGCGTAGTCGGGGGGACAGCCTCTGGAAACACCATATATTTT,CASSVVGGTASGNTIYF
many,.,TRBV9,TRBJ2-5,TGTGCCAGCAGCGTAGGGGGGCCCACCGGGGAGACCCAGTACTTC,CASSVGGPTGETQYF
many,.,TRBV9,TRBJ2-7,TGTGCCAGCAGCGTAGGAATCAGGGTTGAGAACGAGCAGTACTTC,CASSVGIRVENEQYF
medium-sized,.,TRBV9,TRBJ1-2,TGTGCCAGCAGCGTTCAAGCCGGGACCCCAACGGGAGGCTACACCTTC,CASSVQAGTPTGGYTF
many,.,TRBV9,TRBJ1-1,TGTGCCAGCAGCGTCCTCGAGTACACTGAAGCTTTCTTT,CASSVLEYTEAFF
many,.,TRBV9,TRBJ1-1,TGTGCCAGCAGCTCCCGGGTGGGGCCCGGCACTGAAGCTTTCTTT,CASSSRVGPGTEAFF
many,.,TRBV9,TRBJ1-6,TGTGCCAGCAGCGTAGGGCCAGACTTTAATTCACCCCTCCACTTT,CASSVGPDFNSPLHF
many,.,TRBV9,TRBJ2-1,TGTGCCAGCGCAGACGGGGGGCCCTCTGAGGAGCAGTTCTTC,CASADGGPSEEQFF
many,TRBD2,TRBV9,TRBJ2-3,TGTGCCAGCAGCGAACGGGGGGGGCTGGCAGATACGCAGTATTTT,CASSERGGLADTQYF
many,.,TRBV9,TRBJ1-5,TGTGCCAGCAGCGATACGGACAGTCGAGATCAGCCCCAGCATTTT,CASSDTDSRDQPQHF
many,.,TRBV9,TRBJ2-2,TGTGCCAGCAGCCCCTCCTCGGGGTCGTACACCGGGGAGCTGTTTTTT,CASSPSSGSYTGELFF
many,.,TRBV9,TRBJ1-1,TGTGCCAGCAGCGTAGAACCGGGGATGAACACTGAAGCTTTCTTT,CASSVEPGMNTEAFF
many,TRBD2,TRBV9,TRBJ2-5,TGTGCCAGCAGCGTAGGGACTAGCGGGACCCAAGAGACCCAGTACTTC,CASSVGTSGTQETQYF
many,TRBD1,TRBV9,TRBJ1-1,TGTGCCAGCAGCGTAGCCATGACAGGGATTAAGGACACTGAAGCTTTCTTT,CASSVAMTGIKDTEAFF
.,.,TRBV9,TRBJ1-1,TGTGCCAGCAGCGTAGATGGGGGGGCAGCCGAAGCTTTCTTT,CASSVDGGAAEAFF
many,.,TRBV9,TRBJ2-3,TGTGCCAGCAGCGCTTCACACAGAGATACGCAGTATTTT,CASSASHRDTQYF
many,TRBD1,TRBV9,TRBJ1-2,TGTGCCAGCAGCGTAGAGGGACAGTACTATGGCTACACCTTC,CASSVEGQYYGYTF
many,TRBD1,TRBV9,TRBJ1-4,TGTGCCAGCAGCGAGGGGACAGGGGACGGACTGTTTTTT,CASSEGTGDGLFF